The 22 T cell receptor beta chains below come from one sample, sequenced in a study of post-analysis software for immune sequencing data. Study findings and constraints: There were five or six TRBV segments more frequent in patients than controls, and TRBV5-6, TRBV5-1 and TRBV20-1 were among them.

Unique molecular identifiers tagged the TCR beta cDNA libraries. Each CDR3 protein gets one entry after TCRdb re-called the PCR reads with MiXCR. The repertoire consists of about 770,000 distinct CDR3 sequences, with 46% occurring once and the leading ten covering roughly 5%. The antigens for these receptors are not known. Material for sequencing was blood. Receptors originate from a girl aged 10 to 17 with multiple sclerosis.

This clonotype has a single count. The chain has TRBV29-1 and TRBJ2-3; 10 positions match TRBD2. The germline V gene has CDR1 SQVTM and CDR2 ANQGSEA. This CDR3 has 17 amino acids. Trimming at V came to 4 bases and at J to 5 bases, leaving 15 bases not matched to a gene. CDR3: CSVAGGASGRVLDTQYF. CDR3 DNA: TGCAGCGTTGCGGGGGGGGCTAGCGGGAGAGTTTTAGATACGCAGTATTTT.

The table lists this clonotype with a count of one. This sequence joins TRBV20-1 and TRBJ2-3; TRBD2 matches at 12 bases. The germline gives CDR1 DFQATT, CDR2 SNEGSKA (reference sequence). The CDR3 totals 14 residues. V gave up 5 bases and J gave up 4 bases; unmatched junction bases: 4. As DNA, the CDR3 is TGCAGTGCTCTAGCGGGAGGGCAGTCAGATACGCAGTATTTT. Residues: CSALAGGQSDTQYF.

A note on this clonotype: Relative to the germline gene, one junction end is altered; a read error may explain this. The chain combines TRBV6-2 or TRBV6-3 with TRBJ2-1; D gene ambiguous. From germline, CDR1 is MNHEY and CDR2 SVGEGT. CDR3 length: 13 amino acids. The CDR3 reads CARSYSGGHGQFF. The CDR3 DNA reads TGTGCCCGCAGTTACTCTGGCGGCCATGGGCAGTTCTTC.

The V gene is TRBV6-5, the J gene TRBJ2-5, with TRBD1 identical over 8 bases. V lost 8 bases and J lost 2; bases outside the gene matches: 7. CDR3 length equals 14 residues. Germline V gives CDR1 MNHEY, CDR2 SVGAGI. Here the CDR3 reads CASSWTGPQETQYF. In DNA, the CDR3 is TGTGCCAGCTCCTGGACAGGGCCGCAAGAGACCCAGTACTTC.

V and J are TRBV12-3 or TRBV12-4 and TRBJ2-7; 8 nucleotides match TRBD1. The CDR3 runs 13 residues. V shed 5 bases, J shed 6 bases, and the junction held 6 bases outside the gene matches. The CDR3 DNA reads TGTGCCAGCAGTCTGGGACAGGCATCCGAGCAGTACTTC. Amino acid sequence: CASSLGQASEQYF.

This rearrangement joins TRBV15 to TRBJ2-1; 8 bases match TRBD2. CDR1 and CDR2 from the germline V gene are LNHNV and YYDKDF (reference sequence). Trimming removed 0 bases from V and 5 bases from J; junction bases left unmatched: 6. The CDR3 length is 16 residues. CDR3 sequence (DNA): TGTGCCACCAGCAGAGATCCGGGACTAGTGGACAATGAGCAGTTCTTC. Its translation: CATSRDPGLVDNEQFF.

The rearrangement joins TRBV7-2 to TRBJ1-4, with a weak D call TRBD1 (6 bases). The CDR3 runs to 14 residues. V lost 5 bases to trimming and J lost 2 bases, with 9 bases between them. Germline-derived CDR1 and CDR2 are SGHTA and FQGNSA. The CDR3 DNA follows: TGTGCCAGCAGCCAAACAGGGACTAATGAAAAACTGTTTTTT. It specifies CASSQTGTNEKLFF. The full variable domain, with the rest looked up from reference TRBV7-2 and TRBJ1-4, is GAGVSQSPSNKVTEKGKDVELRCDPISGHTALYWYRQSLGQGLEFLIYFQGNSAPDKSGLPSDRFSAERTGGSVSTLTIQRTQQEDSAVYLCASSQTGTNEKLFFGSGTQLSVL.

The CDR3 here is CASIPGGGEGTEAFF. CDR3 sequence (DNA): TGTGCCAGCATCCCAGGGGGTGGGGAGGGCACTGAAGCTTTCTTT. The chain recombines TRBV7-9 with TRBJ1-1, with TRBD1 matching 7 bases. Germline assignment: CDR1 SEHNR and CDR2 FQNEAQ (reference sequence). J lost 4 bases, V lost 7 bases, and 12 bases had no gene match. This CDR3 region has 15 residues.

The CDR3 loop reads CASSLVSMAAFSGTQYF. The CDR3, as DNA: TGTGCCAGCAGCCTAGTATCGATGGCGGCCTTTTCAGGGACCCAGTACTTC. This chain uses TRBV7-2 with TRBJ2-7; unclear D gene. The closer fit of TRBJ2-5 to the DNA end suggests the J call may be wrong. CDR1 is SGHTA, CDR2 FQGNSA, per germline. The CDR3 is 17 amino acids.

The chain carries TRBV20-1 and TRBJ2-5, with TRBD2 as a possible D gene (5 bases). The CDR3 is 15 residues long. From germline, CDR1 is DFQATT and CDR2 SNEGSKA (reference sequence). V lost 6 bases and J lost 1, with 18 bases in between. The CDR3 region has the DNA TGCAGTGCCCACTTAAGCGGAAACGTCCAAGAGACCCAGTACTTC. Amino acid sequence: CSAHLSGNVQETQYF.

This clonotype was observed a handful of times. CDR3 sequence (DNA): TGTGCCAGCCTCAACAATAACGAGGGGGCCTACGAGCAGTACTTC. This gives the protein CASLNNNEGAYEQYF. The V gene is TRBV18, the J gene TRBJ2-7, with D maybe TRBD1 (6 bases). The CDR3 is 15 amino acids. CDR1 is KGHSH, CDR2 LQKENI, per germline. Trimming pared 8 bases from V and 2 bases from J, leaving 19 bases between. The full variable domain, its missing parts supplied by reference TRBV18 and TRBJ2-7, is NAGVMQNPRHLVRRRGQEARLRCSPMKGHSHVYWYRQLPEEGLKFMVYLQKENIIDESGMPKERFSAEFPKEGPSILRIQQVVRGDSAAYFCASLNNNEGAYEQYFGPGTRLTVT.

There are a few counts of this clonotype. The J gene is TRBJ2-4, the V gene TRBV7-2; the match to TRBD1 covers 12 bases. The CDR3 runs to 16 residues. CDR1 is SGHTA, CDR2 FQGNSA, per germline. The V gene end was trimmed by 1 base and the J gene end by 13 bases; junction bases not matched to a gene: 11. The CDR3 spells CASSLVTGQGAREQYF. The CDR3 bases are TGTGCCAGCAGCTTAGTGACGGGACAGGGGGCTAGGGAGCAGTACTTC.

This clonotype was counted between two and nine times. The V call is TRBV29-1, the J call TRBJ2-3, with TRBD2 matching over 8 bases. Trimming cost V 6 bases and J 0 bases; bases outside gene matches: 5. The V gene's germline CDR1 is SQVTM and CDR2 ANQGSEA. This CDR3 has 14 amino acids. The CDR3 spells CSVLSGGSTDTQYF. The CDR3 coding sequence is TGCAGCGTCCTGAGCGGGGGCAGCACAGATACGCAGTATTTT.

The chain uses TRBV29-1 and TRBJ1-1; 7 bases agree with TRBD1. Germline V gene data show CDR1 as SQVTM and CDR2 as ANQGSEA. Trimming removed 7 bases from V and 0 bases from J; junction bases left unmatched: 8. CDR3 length: 14 residues. In DNA form, the CDR3 reads TGCAGCGCTCTGACAGGGAGAATGAACACTGAAGCTTTCTTT. Its translation: CSALTGRMNTEAFF.

The chain has TRBV6-5 and TRBJ1-4, with D possibly being TRBD1 (5 bases). The CDR3 contains 16 residues. Germline V gene data show CDR1 as MNHEY and CDR2 as SVGAGI. V dropped 4 bases and J dropped 2 bases, with 14 bases sitting between them. The CDR3 DNA reads TGTGCCAGCAGTTCAGGGACGAGTCTGACTAATGAAAAACTGTTTTTT. Translating gives CASSSGTSLTNEKLFF.

The DNA of the CDR3 is TGTGCCAGCAGTCCCAGCCGACCCGGAGCGGCTTTCTTT. This gives the protein CASSPSRPGAAFF. The rearrangement joins TRBV12-3 or TRBV12-4 to TRBJ1-1; D not resolved. This CDR3 region has 13 residues. The V gene lost 5 bases and the J gene lost 11 bases, with 18 bases spanning the gap.

The sample holds a few counts of this clonotype. The chain employs TRBV30 and TRBJ2-3; D possibly corresponds to TRBD2 (5 bases). CDR3 length equals 14 residues. Germline CDR1 and CDR2: GTSNPN and SVGIG (reference sequence). Deletions cut 2 bases from V and 3 bases from J, with 12 bases between. The CDR3 DNA sequence: TGTGCCTGGAGTAAGGAGGAGTTGACAGATACGCAGTATTTT. As protein: CAWSKEELTDTQYF. Filled out from reference TRBV30 and TRBJ2-3, the complete variable domain reads SQTIHQWPATLVQPVGSPLSLECTVEGTSNPNLYWYRQAAGRGLQLLFYSVGIGQISSEVPQNLSASRPQDRQFILSSKKLLLSDSGFYLCAWSKEELTDTQYFGPGTRLTVL.

Only a few counts were recorded for this clonotype. The chain employs TRBV29-1 and TRBJ2-1, with 8 positions matching TRBD2. The CDR3 sequence is 12 residues long. V was clipped by 4 bases and J by 7 bases; unmatched bases: 3. Germline CDR1 and CDR2: SQVTM and ANQGSEA. This chain's CDR3 is CSVGGTSNEQFF. The CDR3 nucleotides read TGCAGCGTTGGTGGGACTAGTAATGAGCAGTTCTTC.

This clonotype was detected only a few times. V usage is TRBV27 and J usage is TRBJ2-4; D perhaps matches TRBD2 (7 bases). The V gene's germline CDR1 is MNHEY and CDR2 SMNVEV (reference sequence). The germline V and J ends were trimmed by 5 bases and 5 bases, with 22 bases remaining between them. This CDR3 has 17 amino acids. The CDR3: CASSANLQGLWENIQYF. The DNA of the CDR3 is TGTGCCAGCAGTGCCAACTTACAGGGACTATGGGAAAACATTCAGTACTTC.

This clonotype showed up just a few times. The rearrangement uses TRBV15 and TRBJ1-4, with D uncertain. Germline CDR1 LNHNV, CDR2 YYDKDF (reference sequence). V was pared by 3 bases and J by 2 bases, with 16 bases between. The CDR3 is 17 amino acids. The CDR3 DNA reads as TGTGCCACCAGCAGCGATACCAACCGTGGGACTAATGAAAAACTGTTTTTT. Translated: CATSSDTNRGTNEKLFF.

The rearrangement links TRBV5-1 to TRBJ2-3; 15 bases are shared with TRBD2. The CDR3 runs 17 residues. Germline V lookup: CDR1 SGHRS, CDR2 YFSETQ. The V gene end was trimmed by 3 bases and the J gene end by 5 bases; junction bases not matched to a gene: 7. The CDR3 reads CASSSGGLAGGQDTQYF. DNA for the CDR3: TGCGCCAGCAGCTCGGGGGGACTAGCGGGAGGACAAGATACGCAGTATTTT.

The rearrangement links TRBV7-2 to TRBJ2-3, with D maybe TRBD1 (6 bases). CDR1 SGHTA and CDR2 FQGNSA come from the germline V gene. The CDR3 totals 16 residues. V lost 1 base to trimming and J lost 6 bases, with 17 bases between them. This CDR3 is CASSLEGGSLTDTQYF. For the CDR3, the DNA is TGTGCCAGCAGCTTAGAAGGGGGAAGTCTCACGGATACGCAGTATTTT.